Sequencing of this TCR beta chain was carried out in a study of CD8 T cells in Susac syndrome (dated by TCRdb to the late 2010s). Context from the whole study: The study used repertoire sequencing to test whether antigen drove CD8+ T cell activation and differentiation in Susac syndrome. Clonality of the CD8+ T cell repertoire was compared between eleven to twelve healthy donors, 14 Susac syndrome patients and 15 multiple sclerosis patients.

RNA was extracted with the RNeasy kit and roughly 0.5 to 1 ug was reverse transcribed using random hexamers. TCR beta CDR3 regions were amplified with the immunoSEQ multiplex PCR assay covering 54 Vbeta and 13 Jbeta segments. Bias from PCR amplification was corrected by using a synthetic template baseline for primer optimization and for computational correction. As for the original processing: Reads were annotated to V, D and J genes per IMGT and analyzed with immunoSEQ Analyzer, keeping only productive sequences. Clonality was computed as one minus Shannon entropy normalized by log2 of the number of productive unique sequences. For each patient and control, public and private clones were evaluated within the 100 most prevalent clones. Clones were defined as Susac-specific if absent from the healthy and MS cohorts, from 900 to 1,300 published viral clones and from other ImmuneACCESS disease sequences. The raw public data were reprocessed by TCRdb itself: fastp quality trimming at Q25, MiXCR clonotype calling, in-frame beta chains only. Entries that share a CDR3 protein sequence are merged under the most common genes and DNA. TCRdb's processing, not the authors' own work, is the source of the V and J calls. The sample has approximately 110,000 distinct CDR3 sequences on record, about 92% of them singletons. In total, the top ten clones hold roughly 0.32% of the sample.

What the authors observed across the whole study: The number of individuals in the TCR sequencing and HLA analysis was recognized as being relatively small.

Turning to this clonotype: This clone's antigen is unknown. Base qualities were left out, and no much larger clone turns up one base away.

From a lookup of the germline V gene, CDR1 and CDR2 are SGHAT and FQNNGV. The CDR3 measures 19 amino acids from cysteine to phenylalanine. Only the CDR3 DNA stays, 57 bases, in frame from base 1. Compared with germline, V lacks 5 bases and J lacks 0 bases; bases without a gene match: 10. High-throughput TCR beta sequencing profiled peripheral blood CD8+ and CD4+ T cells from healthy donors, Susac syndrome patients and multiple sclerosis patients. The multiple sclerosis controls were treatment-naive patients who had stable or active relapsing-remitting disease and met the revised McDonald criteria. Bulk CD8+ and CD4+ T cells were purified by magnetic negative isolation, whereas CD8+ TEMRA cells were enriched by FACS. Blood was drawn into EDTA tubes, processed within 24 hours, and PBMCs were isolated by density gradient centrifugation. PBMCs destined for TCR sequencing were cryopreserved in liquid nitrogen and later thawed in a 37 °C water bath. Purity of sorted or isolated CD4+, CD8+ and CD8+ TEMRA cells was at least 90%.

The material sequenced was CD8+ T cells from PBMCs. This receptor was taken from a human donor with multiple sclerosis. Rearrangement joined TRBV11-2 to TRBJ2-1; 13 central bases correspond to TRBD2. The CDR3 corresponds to CASSVSGTSGAPSYNEQFF. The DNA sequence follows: TGTGCCAGCAGCGTATCCGGGACTAGCGGGGCGCCCTCCTACAATGAGCAGTTCTTC.